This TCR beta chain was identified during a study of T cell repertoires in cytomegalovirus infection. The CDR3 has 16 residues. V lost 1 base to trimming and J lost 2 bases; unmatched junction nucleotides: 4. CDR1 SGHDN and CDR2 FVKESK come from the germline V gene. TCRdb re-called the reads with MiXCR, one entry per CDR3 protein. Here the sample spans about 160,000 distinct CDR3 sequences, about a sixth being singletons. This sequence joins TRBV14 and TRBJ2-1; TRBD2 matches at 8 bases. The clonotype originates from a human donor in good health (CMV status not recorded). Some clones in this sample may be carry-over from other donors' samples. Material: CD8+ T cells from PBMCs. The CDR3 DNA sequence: TGTGCCAGCAGCCAAGGAGGCGGGAGGACCTACAATGAGCAGTTCTTC. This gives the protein CASSQGGGRTYNEQFF.